One and the same sample provided the 28 T cell receptor beta chains below, sequenced in a study of blood T cell repertoires in COVID-19. Libraries were prepared by immunoSEQ multiplex PCR; TCRdb keeps only in-frame clonotypes and omits some of them. In the table there are approximately 85,000 clones, 90% of which are singletons. Sequenced input: peripheral blood. These TCRs come from a woman of 80 years or more with active or convalescent COVID-19.

J is TRBJ1-5 and V is TRBV19; no clear D. The CDR3 extends over 14 amino acids. Looked up from germline, CDR1 is LNHDA and CDR2 is SQIVND (reference sequence). Trimming shortened V by 1 base and J by 3 bases, and 7 bases separated the two germline ends. The CDR3 loop is CASSIVEINQPQHF. The CDR3, as DNA: TGTGCCAGTAGTATAGTTGAGATCAATCAGCCCCAGCATTTT.

V is TRBV28 and J is TRBJ1-6, with TRBD1 identical over 8 bases. Germline values: CDR1 MDHEN, CDR2 SYDVKM. CDR3 length: 16 amino acids. With V trimmed by 0 bases and J by 7 bases, 5 bases remained unmatched. For the CDR3, the DNA is TGTGCCAGCAGTTTATGGGAAGGACAGGGAAATTCACCCCTCCACTTT. Translated, it gives CASSLWEGQGNSPLHF. The full variable domain, completed using reference TRBV28 and TRBJ1-6, is DVKVTQSSRYLVKRTGEKVFLECVQDMDHENMFWYRQDPGLGLRLIYFSYDVKMKEKGDIPEGYSVSREKKERFSLILESASTNQTSMYLCASSLWEGQGNSPLHFGNGTRLTVT.

The chain links TRBV12-5 to TRBJ2-1, with D possibly being TRBD2 (6 bases). Germline V CDR1 and CDR2: LGHNT, FRNRAP. CDR3 length: 15 residues. The V end lost 0 bases, the J end lost 7 bases, and 13 bases lay between the germline ends. The CDR3 nucleotides read TGTGCTAGTGGTTTGGTCCGGGACTCGGTTAATGAGCAGTTCTTC. Translated: CASGLVRDSVNEQFF.

The V gene is TRBV18, the J gene TRBJ2-1; 7 bases align to TRBD2. The J segment lost 9 bases and the V segment lost 6 bases, leaving 8 bases of the junction unmatched. The CDR3 has 13 residues. Germline V gene data show CDR1 as KGHSH and CDR2 as LQKENI. This chain's CDR3 is CASSTLLAVEQFF. CDR3 sequence (DNA): TGTGCCAGCTCGACGCTGCTAGCGGTTGAGCAGTTCTTC.

The chain carries TRBV19 and TRBJ2-7; a possible D gene is TRBD1 (5 bases). Germline CDR1 and CDR2: LNHDA and SQIVND (reference sequence). The ends were cut back, 4 bases at V and 3 bases at J, with 10 bases in the middle. The CDR3 has 13 amino acids. The DNA of the CDR3 is TGTGCCAGTAGTAGGTCGACAGACTACGAGCAGTACTTC. Translating it yields CASSRSTDYEQYF. Using reference TRBV19 and TRBJ2-7 for the parts outside the CDR3, the full variable domain is DGGITQSPKYLFRKEGQNVTLSCEQNLNHDAMYWYRQDPGQGLRLIYYSQIVNDFQKGDIAEGYSVSREKKESFPLTVTSAQKNPTAFYLCASSRSTDYEQYFGPGTRLTVT.

J is TRBJ1-2 and V is TRBV19; the D gene is possibly TRBD1 (6 bases). V lost 5 bases and J 9 bases, leaving 13 bases between the germline ends. This CDR3 has 12 amino acids. The germline gives CDR1 LNHDA, CDR2 SQIVND (reference sequence). CDR3 loop: CASSLGAVSYTF. The CDR3 region has the DNA TGTGCCAGTAGTCTGGGGGCGGTCAGCTACACCTTC.

In DNA form, the CDR3 reads TGCAGCGTTGCTGGGGAGCGGGATAACACAGATACGCAGTATTTT. Amino acids: CSVAGERDNTDTQYF. The chain has TRBV29-1 and TRBJ2-3; 7 positions agree with TRBD2. Looked up from germline, CDR1 is SQVTM and CDR2 is ANQGSEA. V was pared by 4 bases and J by 2 bases, with 9 bases of the junction left unmatched. The CDR3 sequence is 15 residues long.

J is TRBJ2-5 and V is TRBV6-5, with D maybe TRBD2 (6 bases). The CDR3 sequence is 13 residues long. V lost 8 bases and J lost 5, with 15 bases in between. CDR1 is MNHEY and CDR2 is SVGAGI in the germline V gene. The CDR3 nucleotides are TGTGCCAGCCTCCGAAGCGCGGGGGAGACCCAGTACTTC. As protein: CASLRSAGETQYF.

Only one count was recorded for this clone. The rearrangement joins TRBV5-4 to TRBJ2-3; 11 bases line up with TRBD2. This CDR3 comprises 19 residues. The V and J ends lost 0 bases and 2 bases, in that order; junction bases with no gene match: 11. Germline V gives CDR1 SGHNT, CDR2 YYREEE (reference sequence). The CDR3 loop reads CASSLGALAGGSLTDTQYF. As DNA, the CDR3 is TGTGCCAGCAGCTTGGGGGCTCTAGCGGGAGGTTCGCTCACAGATACGCAGTATTTT.

J is TRBJ2-7 and V is TRBV6-6, with D possibly matching TRBD1 (6 bases). The V and J ends lost 6 bases and 4 bases respectively, with 19 bases between them. The germline V gene has CDR1 MNHNY and CDR2 SVGAGI (reference sequence). This CDR3 has 15 amino acids. CDR3 region: CASSDRTGFSYEQYF. In DNA, the CDR3 is TGTGCCAGCAGCGATCGTACAGGGTTCTCGTACGAGCAGTACTTC.

CDR3: CASSLGGSPTDTQYF. In DNA, the CDR3 is TGTGCCAGCAGTTTAGGTGGGAGTCCCACAGATACGCAGTATTTT. The V gene is TRBV27, the J gene TRBJ2-3, with TRBD2 as a possible D gene (5 bases). Per the germline V gene, CDR1 is MNHEY and CDR2 is SMNVEV (reference sequence). The CDR3 loop spans 15 amino acids. V shed 2 bases and J shed 2 bases, with 11 bases lying between them.

V is TRBV19 and J is TRBJ2-1; 11 bases align to TRBD2. CDR1 LNHDA and CDR2 SQIVND come from the germline V gene (reference sequence). The CDR3 runs to 18 residues. V gave up 1 base and J gave up 4 bases; unmatched junction bases: 9. The CDR3: CASSIVGTSGTLYNEQFF. The DNA for the CDR3 is TGTGCCAGTAGTATAGTAGGGACTAGCGGAACTTTATACAATGAGCAGTTCTTC.

The chain is built from TRBV19 and TRBJ1-5, with 8 bases matching TRBD1. This CDR3 is 14 amino acids long. V lost 6 bases, J lost 4 bases, and 5 bases stayed unmatched. CDR1 and CDR2 from the germline V gene are LNHDA and SQIVND (reference sequence). The DNA of the CDR3 is TGTGCCAGTAGAGACAGGGGTGGGAATCAGCCCCAGCATTTT. Translation gives CASRDRGGNQPQHF.

This clone was seen only once. V gene TRBV27 combines with J gene TRBJ2-1, with TRBD2 identical over 12 bases. The CDR3 consists of 19 residues. Germline CDR1 is MNHEY and CDR2 is SMNVEV (reference sequence). V lost 6 bases, J lost 0 bases, and 12 bases stayed unmatched. The DNA of the CDR3 is TGTGCCAGCAGCTCGGGACTAGCGGGTACATGGAACTCCTACAATGAGCAGTTCTTC. This translates into CASSSGLAGTWNSYNEQFF.

V gene TRBV7-3 combines with J gene TRBJ2-7, with 10 positions matching TRBD2. J lost 3 bases, V lost 5 bases, and 10 bases had no gene match. CDR1 and CDR2 from the germline V gene are SGHTA and FQGTGA. The CDR3 spans 16 residues. CDR3 residues: CASSLSAAGGFYEQYF. CDR3 bases: TGTGCCAGCAGCCTGTCCGCAGCGGGGGGGTTCTACGAGCAGTACTTC.

V and J are TRBV4-3 and TRBJ1-2; 8 positions match TRBD1. Per germline, CDR1 LGHNA and CDR2 YSLEER. This CDR3 has 15 residues. Germline trimming cut 1 base from V and 6 bases from J; bases unmatched to any gene: 7. The CDR3 bases are TGCGCCAGCAGCCAAGGGACAGGGAGGTCACATGGCTACACCTTC. This gives the protein CASSQGTGRSHGYTF.

The CDR3 nucleotides are TGTGCCAGTAGTTTACTAGCGGGAGGGCCGCGGGAGCAGTACTTC. Translating gives CASSLLAGGPREQYF. The V gene is TRBV19, the J gene TRBJ2-7; 13 bases line up with TRBD2. With 5 bases clipped from V and 7 bases from J, the junction kept 8 bases outside the gene matches. Germline-derived CDR1 and CDR2 are LNHDA and SQIVND (reference sequence). This CDR3 spans 15 amino acids.

CDR3 sequence: CASSSGRLDTQYF. In DNA, the CDR3 is TGTGCCAGTAGTAGCGGGAGATTAGATACGCAGTATTTT. The chain is built from TRBV19 and TRBJ2-3; 7 bases line up with TRBD2. This CDR3 contains 13 residues. With V trimmed by 4 bases and J by 5 bases, 3 bases remained unmatched. The germline gives CDR1 LNHDA, CDR2 SQIVND (reference sequence).

This chain links TRBV30 with TRBJ1-5; the match to TRBD1 covers 9 bases. The V segment lost 1 base and the J segment 6 bases; nucleotides outside the gene matches: 7. Germline CDR1 GTSNPN, CDR2 SVGIG (reference sequence). This CDR3 is 15 amino acids long. Written as DNA, the CDR3 is TGTGCCTGGAGTGAGGGACAGGGTGTAGTTCAGCCCCAGCATTTT. The encoded protein is CAWSEGQGVVQPQHF. Looking up the rest from reference TRBV30 and TRBJ1-5 gives the full variable domain: SQTIHQWPATLVQPVGSPLSLECTVEGTSNPNLYWYRQAAGRGLQLLFYSVGIGQISSEVPQNLSASRPQDRQFILSSKKLLLSDSGFYLCAWSEGQGVVQPQHFGDGTRLSIL.

This clone was picked up a small number of times. This sequence joins TRBV6-5 and TRBJ1-5; TRBD1 matches 10 bases. Germline CDR1 reads MNHEY; CDR2 reads SVGAGI. Losses at the gene ends were 6 bases for V and 5 bases for J; bases not matched to a gene: 4. This CDR3 region has 14 residues. This CDR3 is CASRTTGGYQPQHF. In DNA form, the CDR3 reads TGTGCCAGCAGGACGACAGGGGGCTATCAGCCCCAGCATTTT.

This clone turned up a few times. This chain joins TRBV19 and TRBJ2-3; D ambiguous. Trimming removed 1 base at V and 0 bases at J, with 8 bases between. CDR1 and CDR2 from the germline V gene are LNHDA and SQIVND (reference sequence). The CDR3 loop spans 15 amino acids. The DNA for the CDR3 is TGTGCCAGTAGTATAGGCAGGCCTAGCACAGATACGCAGTATTTT. Translated, it gives CASSIGRPSTDTQYF.

The rearrangement links TRBV23-1 to TRBJ2-1; a weak D match, TRBD1 (5 bases). TRBV23-1 is labeled an ORF, and its function is uncertain. The CDR3 length is 13 residues. V shed 3 bases and J shed 7 bases, with 10 bases lying between them. The CDR3 DNA reads TGCGCCAGCAGTCAGCCTCCAGGGAATGAGCAGTTCTTC. Residues: CASSQPPGNEQFF.

J is TRBJ2-2 and V is TRBV19, with 7 bases lining up with TRBD1. The germline V gene encodes CDR1 LNHDA and CDR2 SQIVND (reference sequence). V shed 3 bases, J shed 0 bases, and the junction held 4 bases outside the gene matches. CDR3 size: 16 residues. CDR3 sequence reads: CASSIPGGTNTGELFF. CDR3 DNA sequence: TGTGCCAGTAGTATTCCAGGGGGTACGAACACCGGGGAGCTGTTTTTT.

This clone was found a few times. This chain joins TRBV28 and TRBJ2-6; D gene ambiguous. The CDR3 spans 13 residues. Trimming shortened V by 8 bases and J by 2 bases, and 7 bases separated the two germline ends. From germline, CDR1 is MDHEN and CDR2 SYDVKM. The CDR3 sequence: CASASTGANVLTF. CDR3 nucleotides: TGTGCCAGCGCTAGTACTGGGGCCAACGTCCTGACTTTC.

The chain is built from TRBV2 and TRBJ2-5; 10 bases agree with TRBD1. This CDR3 is 15 amino acids long. From germline, CDR1 is SNHLY and CDR2 FYNNEI. V lost 6 bases and J lost 5; bases outside the gene matches: 9. The CDR3 DNA follows: TGTGCCAGCAGGGGCCGGGACAGGGGTAGGGAGACCCAGTACTTC. Encoded protein: CASRGRDRGRETQYF.

The rearrangement links TRBV9 to TRBJ2-1; a possible D gene is TRBD2 (6 bases). Trimming pared 0 bases from V and 3 bases from J, leaving 16 bases between. Germline V gene sequence: CDR1 SGDLS, CDR2 YYNGEE. The CDR3 consists of 17 residues. CDR3 DNA: TGTGCCAGCAGCGTAGATGGGGTGGGAGGATTCTACAATGAGCAGTTCTTC. Amino acids: CASSVDGVGGFYNEQFF.

This chain links TRBV14 with TRBJ2-5; 9 bases match TRBD1. Germline values: CDR1 SGHDN, CDR2 FVKESK. This CDR3 contains 16 residues. V trimming: 4 bases; J trimming: 4 bases; junction bases outside the gene matches: 10. The CDR3 DNA is TGTGCCAGCAGCCCTATCGGACAGGGGATACGAGAGACCCAGTACTTC. It yields the protein CASSPIGQGIRETQYF.

The chain recombines TRBV7-2 with TRBJ2-3, with 8 positions matching TRBD1. Per the germline V gene, CDR1 is SGHTA and CDR2 is FQGNSA. The CDR3 extends over 15 amino acids. V lost 5 bases, J lost 2 bases, and 6 bases stayed unmatched. The CDR3 here is CASSPPGQVTDTQYF. The CDR3 bases are TGTGCCAGCAGCCCCCCGGGACAGGTCACAGATACGCAGTATTTT.